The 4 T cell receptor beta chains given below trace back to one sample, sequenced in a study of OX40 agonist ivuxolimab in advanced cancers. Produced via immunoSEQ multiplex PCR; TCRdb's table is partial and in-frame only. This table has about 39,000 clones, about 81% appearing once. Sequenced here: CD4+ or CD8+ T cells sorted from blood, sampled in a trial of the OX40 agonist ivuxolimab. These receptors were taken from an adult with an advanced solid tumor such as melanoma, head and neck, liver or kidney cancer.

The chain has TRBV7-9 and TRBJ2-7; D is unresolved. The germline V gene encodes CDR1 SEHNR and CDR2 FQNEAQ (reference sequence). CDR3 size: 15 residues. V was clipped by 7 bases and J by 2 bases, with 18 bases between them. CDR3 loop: CASKYERPRTYEQYF. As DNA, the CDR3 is TGTGCCAGCAAATACGAGAGGCCCCGGACCTACGAGCAGTACTTC. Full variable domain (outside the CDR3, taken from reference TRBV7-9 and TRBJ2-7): DTGVSQNPRHKITKRGQNVTFRCDPISEHNRLYWYRQTLGQGPEFLTYFQNEAQLEKSRLLSDRFSAERPKGSFSTLEIQRTEQGDSAMYLCASKYERPRTYEQYFGPGTRLTVT.

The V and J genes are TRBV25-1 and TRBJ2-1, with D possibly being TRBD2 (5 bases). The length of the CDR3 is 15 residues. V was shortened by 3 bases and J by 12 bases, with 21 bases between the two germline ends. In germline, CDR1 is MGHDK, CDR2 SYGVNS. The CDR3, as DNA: TGTGCCAGCAGTGACCCGACCGCCGGACTGGCGGGGCAGTTCTTC. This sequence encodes CASSDPTAGLAGQFF.

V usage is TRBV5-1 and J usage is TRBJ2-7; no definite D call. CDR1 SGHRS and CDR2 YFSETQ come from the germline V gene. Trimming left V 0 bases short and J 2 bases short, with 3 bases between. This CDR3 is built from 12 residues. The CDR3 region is CASSLGTYEQYF. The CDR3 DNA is TGCGCCAGCAGCTTGGGGACCTACGAGCAGTACTTC.

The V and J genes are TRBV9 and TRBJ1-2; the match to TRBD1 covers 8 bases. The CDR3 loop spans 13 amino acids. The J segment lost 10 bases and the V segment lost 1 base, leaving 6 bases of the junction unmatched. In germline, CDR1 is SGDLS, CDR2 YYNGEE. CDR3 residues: CASSVMDRASYTF. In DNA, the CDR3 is TGTGCCAGCAGCGTAATGGACAGGGCCTCCTACACCTTC.